These T cell receptor beta chains were read from a single sample in a study of prognosis after radiotherapy for stage I lung cancer. TCRdb reanalysed the multiplex PCR reads using MiXCR and keeps one entry per CDR3 protein. The table records tens of thousands of distinct CDR3 sequences, 35% to 45% of them present only once. The sequences come from PBMCs, collected before or after stereotactic body radiation therapy (not recorded which). The receptors here all came from a donor aged 50 or older with non-small cell lung cancer. CDR3s include the opening cysteine and the closing phenylalanine or tryptophan. The D gene is left open where the match is weak. The size of a clone is reported for some rows only, either as once, few or many, or as a class for expanded clones.

CDR3nt	CDR3aa	v_gene	j_gene	d_gene	abundance
TGCAGTGCTTCTGGAAGGTGCGGTAACTATGGCTACACCTTC	CSASGRCGNYGYTF	TRBV20-1	TRBJ1-2	-	-
TGTGCCAGCGGCCCGGCCGGGGGGCCAACTAATGAAAAACTGTTTTTT	CASGPAGGPTNEKLFF	TRBV4-2	TRBJ1-4	-	many
TGCGCCAGCAGTGAGACAGGGGGCGCGGGTGGCTACACCTTC	CASSETGGAGGYTF	TRBV5-1	TRBJ1-2	TRBD1	many
TGTGCCAGCAGTGAAGCGCATGTGGCACAGGGACCGCGAGGCTACACCTTC	CASSEAHVAQGPRGYTF	TRBV6-1	TRBJ1-2	-	-
TGTGCCACCAGTGACTGGGGACCAGCGGGAGTACGGACCGGGGAGCTGTTTTTT	CATSDWGPAGVRTGELFF	TRBV24-1	TRBJ2-2	TRBD2	-
TGTGCCAGCAGCTTGGGAGGGTTGAAGAACACTGAAGCTTTCTTT	CASSLGGLKNTEAFF	TRBV5-5	TRBJ1-1	-	many
TGTGCCAGTACCCCCGTGGACAGTTCGAACACTGAAGCTTTCTTT	CASTPVDSSNTEAFF	TRBV19	TRBJ1-1	-	many
TGTGCCAGCAGTGAAGGTCCAGGGGGCTTGATCTTC	CASSEGPGGLIF	TRBV25-1	TRBJ2-1	TRBD1	many
TGTGCCACCAGTGATTTGTGGGGGACAGGGGGCGCCACCGGGGAGCTGTTTTTT	CATSDLWGTGGATGELFF	TRBV24-1	TRBJ2-2	TRBD1	medium-sized
TGTGCCTGGAGGAGGTTCGGGGACAGCGCGGCAGATACGCAGTATTTT	CAWRRFGDSAADTQYF	TRBV30	TRBJ2-3	TRBD1	many
TGCGCCAGCAGCAAGGGACAGGGGGTCTCCTACGAGCAGTACTTC	CASSKGQGVSYEQYF	TRBV5-1	TRBJ2-7	TRBD1	-
TGTGCCAGCACTAACACCGGGGAGCTGTTTTTT	CASTNTGELFF	TRBV12-3/TRBV12-4	TRBJ2-2	-	many
TGTGCCAGCAGCCTCCGGGACAGGGACTCACTCCTCCACTTT	CASSLRDRDSLLHF	TRBV27	TRBJ1-6	TRBD1	many
TGTGCCACCAACTTAGGGTCGGGATTTCCCGAGCAGTACTTC	CATNLGSGFPEQYF	TRBV2	TRBJ2-7	-	many
TGTGCCAGCAGCCGTGCGGTCGGATCTAACTATTGCTACACCTTC	CASSRAVGSNYCYTF	TRBV6-1	TRBJ1-2	-	-
TGTGCCAGCACCTGGGGGGTCTCCTACGAGCAGTACTTC	CASTWGVSYEQYF	TRBV12-3/TRBV12-4	TRBJ2-7	-	-
TGCAGTGCTAGAGATTTCGGTCGTCAGTCGGGCGAGCAGTACTTC	CSARDFGRQSGEQYF	TRBV20-1	TRBJ2-7	-	-
TGCAGTGCAACGACAGGGCCGGATGAAAAACTGTTTTTT	CSATTGPDEKLFF	TRBV20-1	TRBJ1-4	TRBD1	many
TGCAGTGCTCGAGAATGGGGGGATACGCAGTATTTT	CSAREWGDTQYF	TRBV20-1	TRBJ2-3	-	-
TGTGCCAGCAGTTTAGGCGGGAGGCGGGATACGCAGTATTTT	CASSLGGRRDTQYF	TRBV27	TRBJ2-3	TRBD2	medium-sized
TGTGCCACCAGCACAGGGTTTGGGGAGAACACTGAAGCTTTCTTT	CATSTGFGENTEAFF	TRBV15	TRBJ1-1	-	many
TGTGCCATCAAGGGGGGGAACAACGGTCGCACAGATACGCAGTATTTT	CAIKGGNNGRTDTQYF	TRBV10-3	TRBJ2-3	-	many
TGTGCCAGCTCATCGGACAGAAATCAGCCCCAGCATTTT	CASSSDRNQPQHF	TRBV18	TRBJ1-5	-	many
TGCGCCAGCAGCCAATATGGTGAGGGGTTCAGTTCACCCCTCCACTTT	CASSQYGEGFSSPLHF	TRBV4-1	TRBJ1-6	-	-
TGTGCCAGCAGGAGAGGGACTAGCGGGAGCCCGGGGTATACGCAGTATTTT	CASRRGTSGSPGYTQYF	TRBV12-3/TRBV12-4	TRBJ2-3	TRBD2	many
TGTGCCAGCAGCCCGTCCGGGACTAGCTACAATGAGCAGTTCTTC	CASSPSGTSYNEQFF	TRBV7-2	TRBJ2-1	TRBD2	medium-sized
TGTGCCAGCAGCCTGGGGTACGCTAGCACAGATACGCAGTATTTT	CASSLGYASTDTQYF	TRBV7-6	TRBJ2-3	-	many
TGTGCCAGCAGTCCCTCCCCCGTCCTTGGATACAATGAGCAGTTCTTC	CASSPSPVLGYNEQFF	TRBV6-2/TRBV6-3	TRBJ2-1	-	-
TGTGCCAGCAGCGTAGCTAGCACAGATACGCAGTATTTT	CASSVASTDTQYF	TRBV9	TRBJ2-3	-	many
TGTGCCAGTAGTATTTCGGCTAGCGGGAGATACGAGCAGTACTTC	CASSISASGRYEQYF	TRBV19	TRBJ2-7	TRBD2	-
TGTGCCAGCAGCTTAGGGGTTGGCAATCAGCCCCAGCATTTT	CASSLGVGNQPQHF	TRBV11-2	TRBJ1-5	-	medium-sized
TGTGCCAGCAGTGCAGGGTTCATGGAGGAAAAACTGTTTTTT	CASSAGFMEEKLFF	TRBV28	TRBJ1-4	-	many
TGCAGTGCTGGACAGGGGCCGAACTCCTACAATGAGCAGTTCTTC	CSAGQGPNSYNEQFF	TRBV20-1	TRBJ2-1	TRBD1	many
TGTGCCAGCAGCTCTACCGAGAGAATAACTGAAGCTTTCTTT	CASSSTERITEAFF	TRBV5-6	TRBJ1-1	-	-
TGCAGTGCTAGAGAACCCCGGGGAAGGCTTGGATATGGCTACACCTTC	CSAREPRGRLGYGYTF	TRBV20-1	TRBJ1-2	-	-
TGCGCCAGCAGCTTGGCGTCGGTAGGGCTTGGCGAGCAGTACTTC	CASSLASVGLGEQYF	TRBV5-1	TRBJ2-7	-	-
TGTGCCAGCAGCTTAGCGTCCGTCATTGGGGAGCTGTTTTTT	CASSLASVIGELFF	TRBV7-9	TRBJ2-2	-	many
TGTGCCAGCAGCGTAGCCCTATATAATGAGCAGTTCTTC	CASSVALYNEQFF	TRBV9	TRBJ2-1	-	many
TGTGCCAGCAGCGTCCTTTCGAACACTGAAGCTTTCTTT	CASSVLSNTEAFF	TRBV7-2	TRBJ1-1	-	few
TGCAGTGCTGCCGTGGCCACAGATACGCAGTATTTT	CSAAVATDTQYF	TRBV20-1	TRBJ2-3	-	-
TGTGCCAGCTTCTCAGGGCGGGCGAACACCTGGGAGCTGTTTTTT	CASFSGRANTWELFF	TRBV6-1	TRBJ2-2	-	-
TGCAGTGCTATCGGTGGTAGCGGGAGGCTCGTGGGTGATACCCAGTACTTC	CSAIGGSGRLVGDTQYF	TRBV20-1	TRBJ2-5	TRBD2	-
TGTGCCAGCAGCCCTGGCAGAGTCAACACTGAAGCTTTCTTT	CASSPGRVNTEAFF	TRBV11-3	TRBJ1-1	-	many
TGTGACAGCAGCTTAGCCTTACCCCCCTCCGAGCAGTACTTC	CDSSLALPPSEQYF	TRBV11-3	TRBJ2-7	-	once
TGTGCCAGCTCACAACCGGGTCCAAGGCTGGATACGCAGTATTTT	CASSQPGPRLDTQYF	TRBV18	TRBJ2-3	-	many
TGTGCCAGCACTACGGGTTCTTTGACTGAAGCTTTCTTT	CASTTGSLTEAFF	TRBV28	TRBJ1-1	-	-
TGTGCCAGCAGCCCGGGACTAGCGGGACTACCACGCCGGGGTTCCAATGAGCAGTTCTTC	CASSPGLAGLPRRGSNEQFF	TRBV3-1	TRBJ2-1	TRBD2	-
TGTGCCAGCAGTGGAGTCCTGGGGAAAGGAGAGGACACTGAAGCTTTCTTT	CASSGVLGKGEDTEAFF	TRBV12-3/TRBV12-4	TRBJ1-1	-	-
TGTGCCACCAGTGACCCCTCCGGTACAGGGACCTCTGTGGCCAACGTCCTGACTTTC	CATSDPSGTGTSVANVLTF	TRBV24-1	TRBJ2-6	-	-
TGTGCCAGCAGTGGGGACGCCCGACTGAATGAAAAACTGTTTTTT	CASSGDARLNEKLFF	TRBV27	TRBJ1-4	-	-
TGCAGTGCTAGGGCCCCCATTAGCGGGAGAGAGTACGAGCAGTACTTC	CSARAPISGREYEQYF	TRBV20-1	TRBJ2-7	TRBD2	many
TGTGCCAGCAGCCTGGCGACAGGGTCTGGAAACACCATATATTTT	CASSLATGSGNTIYF	TRBV7-8	TRBJ1-3	TRBD1	-
TGTGCCAGCATTGGAGTAAACTATGGCTACACCTTC	CASIGVNYGYTF	TRBV2	TRBJ1-2	-	many
TGTGCCAGCAGTTCCCCGGGACGCCCCGGCGAGGAGCAGTTCTTC	CASSSPGRPGEEQFF	TRBV6-5	TRBJ2-1	-	many
TGTGCCAGCAGCGTTACAGGGGGGAACACTGAAGCTTTCTTT	CASSVTGGNTEAFF	TRBV9	TRBJ1-1	TRBD1	many
TGTGCCACCAGCTCTAGACTAGCGGGAGTGTATGACACCGGGGAGCTGTTTTTT	CATSSRLAGVYDTGELFF	TRBV15	TRBJ2-2	TRBD2	many